These 24 T cell receptor beta chains were all obtained from the same sample, sequenced in a study of blood T cell repertoires in COVID-19. Here immunoSEQ multiplex PCR was the method, and the copy in TCRdb shows in-frame clones only, minus some. The table has about half a million clones, 70% to 90% seen once. The sample taken for sequencing was peripheral blood. These receptors all stem from a human donor in a cohort sampled during active COVID-19.

The rearrangement uses TRBV9 and TRBJ2-2; TRBD2 aligns across 8 bases. There are 16 residues in the CDR3. V lost 1 base and J lost 6; bases outside the gene matches: 8. The germline V gene encodes CDR1 SGDLS and CDR2 YYNGEE. CDR3 sequence: CASSVPAAGVAGELFF. The CDR3 bases are TGTGCCAGCAGCGTACCTGCAGCGGGAGTAGCCGGGGAGCTGTTTTTT.

CDR3 bases: TGTGCCAGTAGTATCAAGGAGCGAGTAGCTTTCTTT. Translation: CASSIKERVAFF. The V call is TRBV19, the J call TRBJ1-1; D uncertain. V lost 3 bases and J lost 10, with 12 bases in between. The CDR3 sequence is 12 residues long. Germline V CDR1 and CDR2: LNHDA, SQIVND (reference sequence).

V gene TRBV19 combines with J gene TRBJ2-3; D gene unclear. There are 14 residues in the CDR3. CDR1 is LNHDA, CDR2 SQIVND, per germline (reference sequence). V dropped 5 bases and J dropped 0 bases, with 9 bases sitting between them. The CDR3 DNA sequence: TGTGCCAGTAGTCCTGGGCTTAGCACAGATACGCAGTATTTT. Translating gives CASSPGLSTDTQYF.

This sequence joins TRBV19 and TRBJ2-1; 7 bases fit TRBD2. Germline CDR1 is LNHDA and CDR2 is SQIVND (reference sequence). This CDR3 contains 15 residues. V shed 5 bases, J shed 8 bases, and the junction held 12 bases outside the gene matches. CDR3 bases: TGTGCCAGTAGTGTCGGACTAGTTATTGGGGATGAGCAGTTCTTC. It codes for CASSVGLVIGDEQFF.

This clone has only a few counts. The chain is built from TRBV6-5 and TRBJ2-7, with 9 bases matching TRBD2. The length of the CDR3 is 15 residues. Germline V CDR1 and CDR2: MNHEY, SVGAGI. J gave up 3 bases and V 5 bases, and 8 bases lay outside the gene matches. The CDR3 is CASSKEGAGGYEQYF. Written as DNA, the CDR3 is TGTGCCAGCAGTAAGGAAGGAGCGGGAGGCTACGAGCAGTACTTC.

The rearrangement joins TRBV12-3 or TRBV12-4 to TRBJ2-7; the match to TRBD1 covers 9 bases. The CDR3 consists of 13 residues. V shed 6 bases, J shed 4 bases, and the junction held 4 bases outside the gene matches. The CDR3 reads CASSPGTGYEQYF. In nucleotides, the CDR3 is TGTGCCAGCAGCCCCGGGACAGGGTACGAGCAGTACTTC.

This chain uses TRBV5-4 with TRBJ2-3; no clear D gene. Trimming pared 5 bases from V and 3 bases from J, leaving 19 bases between. The CDR3 runs to 16 residues. Germline values: CDR1 SGHNT, CDR2 YYREEE (reference sequence). CDR3 nucleotide sequence: TGTGCCAGCAGGGTCGATCAGGCCATGGTAACAGATACGCAGTATTTT. Amino acids: CASRVDQAMVTDTQYF.

The CDR3 loop is CSASPGLAVWDEQYF. The DNA for the CDR3 is TGCAGTGCTAGTCCAGGGTTAGCAGTGTGGGACGAGCAGTACTTC. The gene calls are TRBV20-1 and TRBJ2-7; D is perhaps TRBD1 (5 bases). V was shortened by 3 bases and J by 5 bases, with 20 bases between the two germline ends. CDR1 is DFQATT and CDR2 is SNEGSKA in the germline V gene (reference sequence). CDR3 length equals 15 residues.

This clone is a singleton in its sample. This chain uses TRBV14 with TRBJ1-3; 9 bases map to TRBD1. Trimming removed 4 bases from V and 0 bases from J; junction bases left unmatched: 4. The CDR3 runs to 16 residues. Germline V lookup: CDR1 SGHDN, CDR2 FVKESK. The CDR3 coding sequence is TGTGCCAGCAGCCGGGGACAGGGATTCTCTGGAAACACCATATATTTT. Residues: CASSRGQGFSGNTIYF.

The DNA for the CDR3 is TGCGCCAGCAGCTTGGAAGGGACACAAGGCTACACCTTC. The encoded protein is CASSLEGTQGYTF. The genes are TRBV5-1 and TRBJ1-2; D might be TRBD1 (6 bases). Trimming removed 0 bases from V and 8 bases from J, with 11 bases in between. CDR3 size: 13 residues. In germline, CDR1 is SGHRS, CDR2 YFSETQ.

The chain couples TRBV15 to TRBJ1-1; a possible D gene is TRBD1 (6 bases). V lost 2 bases and J lost 0, with 10 bases in between. CDR1 is LNHNV and CDR2 is YYDKDF in the germline V gene (reference sequence). The CDR3 runs to 15 residues. CDR3 nucleotide sequence: TGTGCCACCAGCAGACAGGGGATAATGAACACTGAAGCTTTCTTT. Its translation is CATSRQGIMNTEAFF. The entire variable domain, with the rest obtained from reference TRBV15 and TRBJ1-1, is as follows: DAMVIQNPRYQVTQFGKPVTLSCSQTLNHNVMYWYQQKSSQAPKLLFHYYDKDFNNEADTPDNFQSRRPNTSFCFLDIRSPGLGDTAMYLCATSRQGIMNTEAFFGQGTRLTVV.

The DNA for the CDR3 is TGTGCCAGCAGTTTAAGGGGACTACATGAAAAACTGTTTTTT. Translated, it gives CASSLRGLHEKLFF. The chain links TRBV27 to TRBJ1-4; perhaps TRBD1 as D (5 bases). Germline V gene data show CDR1 as MNHEY and CDR2 as SMNVEV (reference sequence). V gave up 2 bases and J gave up 6 bases, with 10 bases separating them. This CDR3 contains 14 residues.

The chain is built from TRBV28 and TRBJ1-5; the D gene is possibly TRBD1 (5 bases). Germline V CDR1 and CDR2: MDHEN, SYDVKM. V was cut by 4 bases and J by 0 bases, with 16 bases left in between. The CDR3 contains 17 residues. CDR3 sequence reads: CASSSVRGFSSNQPQHF. CDR3 nucleotides: TGTGCCAGCAGTTCGGTCCGGGGGTTTAGTAGCAATCAGCCCCAGCATTTT.

The CDR3 nucleotides are TGTGCCAGCAGCTCCGACAGGGTATCAGTTAGGGAGCAGTACTTC. Translating it yields CASSSDRVSVREQYF. The chain recombines TRBV7-2 with TRBJ2-7; 7 bases agree with TRBD1. Losses at the gene ends were 4 bases for V and 7 bases for J; bases not matched to a gene: 13. The V gene's germline CDR1 is SGHTA and CDR2 FQGNSA. The length of the CDR3 is 15 residues.

The chain couples TRBV30 to TRBJ1-1; D remains unclear. CDR1 is GTSNPN and CDR2 is SVGIG in the germline V gene (reference sequence). The CDR3 has 13 amino acids. V lost 0 bases to trimming and J lost 0 bases, with 5 bases between them. The CDR3 reads CAWSVQVNTEAFF. In DNA form, the CDR3 reads TGTGCCTGGAGTGTACAAGTGAACACTGAAGCTTTCTTT. The entire variable domain, with the rest obtained from reference TRBV30 and TRBJ1-1, is as follows: SQTIHQWPATLVQPVGSPLSLECTVEGTSNPNLYWYRQAAGRGLQLLFYSVGIGQISSEVPQNLSASRPQDRQFILSSKKLLLSDSGFYLCAWSVQVNTEAFFGQGTRLTVV.

The chain carries TRBV18 and TRBJ1-1; D unclear. There are 17 residues in the CDR3. Germline V gene lookup returns CDR1 KGHSH and CDR2 LQKENI. V gave up 0 bases and J gave up 1 base, with 15 bases separating them. For the CDR3, the DNA is TGTGCCAGCTCACCACCGGGCAGCTTAGTGGGGAACACTGAAGCTTTCTTT. Protein product: CASSPPGSLVGNTEAFF. Using reference TRBV18 and TRBJ1-1 for the parts outside the CDR3, the full variable domain is NAGVMQNPRHLVRRRGQEARLRCSPMKGHSHVYWYRQLPEEGLKFMVYLQKENIIDESGMPKERFSAEFPKEGPSILRIQQVVRGDSAAYFCASSPPGSLVGNTEAFFGQGTRLTVV.

The genes are TRBV6-5 and TRBJ2-1; a weak D match, TRBD1 (6 bases). The CDR3 has 13 residues. Germline CDR1 and CDR2: MNHEY and SVGAGI. V lost 4 bases and J 8 bases, leaving 12 bases between the germline ends. CDR3 nucleotides: TGTGCCAGCAGTTTCGGGACACCCGATGAGCAGTTCTTC. It encodes CASSFGTPDEQFF.

The chain combines TRBV11-2 with TRBJ1-5; D is possibly TRBD1 (5 bases). The CDR3 sequence is 13 residues long. Germline lookup yields CDR1 SGHAT and CDR2 FQNNGV. V was shortened by 7 bases and J by 6 bases, with 13 bases between the two germline ends. CDR3 nucleotide sequence: TGTGCCAGCACCGGGACCGGGGGTCAGCCCCAGCATTTT. It codes for CASTGTGGQPQHF.

V is TRBV7-9 and J is TRBJ2-3, with TRBD2 identical over 12 bases. The CDR3 has 15 amino acids. The V and J ends lost 5 bases and 6 bases, in that order; junction bases with no gene match: 6. The germline V gene encodes CDR1 SEHNR and CDR2 FQNEAQ (reference sequence). DNA for the CDR3: TGTGCCAGCAGCCGACTAGCGGGAGTAGGGGATACGCAGTATTTT. Translating it yields CASSRLAGVGDTQYF.

This clone was seen a handful of times. This rearrangement joins TRBV12-3 or TRBV12-4 to TRBJ2-1, with 8 positions matching TRBD1. The CDR3 totals 13 residues. V dropped 4 bases and J dropped 13; count of bases not matched to a gene: 9. Written as DNA, the CDR3 is TGTGCCAGCAGTTCGCCAGGGGGCGTGATTCAGTTCTTC. Protein: CASSSPGGVIQFF.

The rearrangement links TRBV11-3 to TRBJ2-3; tentative D call: TRBD2 (6 bases). This CDR3 comprises 14 residues. The germline V and J ends were trimmed by 5 bases and 1 base, with 10 bases remaining between them. Germline CDR1 reads SGHNT; CDR2 reads YENEEA. The CDR3, as DNA: TGTGCCAGCAGCACCGGGGAGGGCACAGATACGCAGTATTTT. This sequence encodes CASSTGEGTDTQYF.

The chain employs TRBV7-8 and TRBJ2-5; D is ambiguous. Germline V CDR1 and CDR2: SGHVS, FQNEAQ. The CDR3 covers 17 residues. Trimming removed 3 bases from V and 5 bases from J, with 22 bases in between. The CDR3 here is CASSFLVSVSPSETQYF. The CDR3 nucleotides are TGTGCCAGCAGCTTTCTCGTTTCAGTTTCCCCTTCGGAGACCCAGTACTTC. The variable domain in full, with the rest retrieved from reference TRBV7-8 and TRBJ2-5, is GAGVSQSPRYKVAKRGQDVALRCDPISGHVSLFWYQQALGQGPEFLTYFQNEAQLDKSGLPSDRFFAERPEGSVSTLKIQRTQQEDSAVYLCASSFLVSVSPSETQYFGPGTRLLVL.

This chain joins TRBV7-2 and TRBJ2-1, with TRBD2 matching 14 bases. CDR3 length: 17 amino acids. V shed 5 bases, J shed 9 bases, and the junction held 12 bases outside the gene matches. Looked up from germline, CDR1 is SGHTA and CDR2 is FQGNSA. The CDR3 nucleotides read TGTGCCAGCAGCACCCGCACCCCGGGACTAGCGGGAGTTGAGCAGTTCTTC. As protein: CASSTRTPGLAGVEQFF.

This sequence joins TRBV15 and TRBJ2-3; no reliable D call. CDR1 LNHNV and CDR2 YYDKDF come from the germline V gene (reference sequence). This CDR3 has 17 amino acids. The V gene lost 1 base and the J gene lost 0 bases, with 14 bases spanning the gap. CDR3: CATSRGVADTSTDTQYF. The CDR3 nucleotides read TGTGCCACCAGCAGAGGGGTAGCCGATACTAGCACAGATACGCAGTATTTT.